A selection of T cell receptor beta chains follows, all from one sample in a study of cytomegalovirus exposure and HLA in healthy donors. Libraries were prepared by immunoSEQ multiplex PCR; TCRdb keeps only in-frame clonotypes and omits some of them. The sample has about 200,000 clones, around 77% seen once. Material for sequencing was PBMCs. All receptors come from a man younger than 40 in good health and CMV-seronegative. Each CDR3 is given without its conserved first and last residue. Fields, in order: CDR3 protein, D gene, J gene, V gene. The D gene is left open where the match is weak.

CDR3 protein: ASSSSYEQY; D gene: .; J gene: TRBJ2-7; V gene: TRBV12-5
CDR3 protein: ASSGRQGAYEQY; D gene: TRBD1; J gene: TRBJ2-7; V gene: TRBV25-1
CDR3 protein: ASSTTSGPYNEQF; D gene: TRBD2; J gene: TRBJ2-1; V gene: TRBV7-2
CDR3 protein: AVGTTNEKLF; D gene: .; J gene: TRBJ1-4; V gene: TRBV7-7
CDR3 protein: ASSQRGTSGGNTGELF; D gene: TRBD2; J gene: TRBJ2-2; V gene: TRBV4-1
CDR3 protein: ASRRREGDNEQF; D gene: .; J gene: TRBJ2-1; V gene: TRBV11-3
CDR3 protein: ASRNLSGSTDTQY; D gene: .; J gene: TRBJ2-3; V gene: TRBV4-1
CDR3 protein: ASSYRGASNEKLF; D gene: TRBD1; J gene: TRBJ1-4; V gene: TRBV9
CDR3 protein: ASSLDRGGRPSGRETQY; D gene: TRBD2; J gene: TRBJ2-5; V gene: TRBV11-2
CDR3 protein: ASSLGIQYNEQF; D gene: .; J gene: TRBJ2-1; V gene: TRBV28
CDR3 protein: ASSLDSSENTGELF; D gene: .; J gene: TRBJ2-2; V gene: TRBV7-9
CDR3 protein: ASTKTPEAF; D gene: .; J gene: TRBJ1-1; V gene: TRBV25-1
CDR3 protein: ASSPGERVSQETQY; D gene: .; J gene: TRBJ2-5; V gene: TRBV25-1
CDR3 protein: ASSRTSGVSYEQY; D gene: TRBD2; J gene: TRBJ2-7; V gene: TRBV25-1
CDR3 protein: ASRRDRGNEQY; D gene: .; J gene: TRBJ2-7; V gene: TRBV7-9
CDR3 protein: ASSLGPDSYYEQY; D gene: .; J gene: TRBJ2-7; V gene: TRBV5-6
CDR3 protein: AWSPDGGNYGYT; D gene: .; J gene: TRBJ1-2; V gene: TRBV30
CDR3 protein: ASSLGGTSGHNEQF; D gene: TRBD2; J gene: TRBJ2-1; V gene: TRBV5-4
CDR3 protein: ASSLTRDSLLNTEAF; D gene: TRBD1; J gene: TRBJ1-1; V gene: TRBV27
CDR3 protein: ATSRVPVPYNNQPQH; D gene: .; J gene: TRBJ1-5; V gene: TRBV15
CDR3 protein: ASRPWDRDGYT; D gene: TRBD1; J gene: TRBJ1-2; V gene: TRBV28
CDR3 protein: ASSPPGTVPSSGNTIY; D gene: TRBD1; J gene: TRBJ1-3; V gene: TRBV25-1
CDR3 protein: ASSQASGRAMYEQF; D gene: TRBD2; J gene: TRBJ2-1; V gene: TRBV4-1
CDR3 protein: ASSPLERQGRF; D gene: .; J gene: TRBJ2-1; V gene: TRBV2
CDR3 protein: ASSDKTVNTEAF; D gene: .; J gene: TRBJ1-1; V gene: TRBV25-1
CDR3 protein: ASSLRAGGPDYNEQF; D gene: .; J gene: TRBJ2-1; V gene: TRBV27
CDR3 protein: ASSSDRGQEAQY; D gene: TRBD1; J gene: TRBJ2-5; V gene: TRBV7-9
CDR3 protein: ASSQGVVNYGYT; D gene: .; J gene: TRBJ1-2; V gene: TRBV5-6
CDR3 protein: SVERPGGKNQPQH; D gene: TRBD1; J gene: TRBJ1-5; V gene: TRBV29-1
CDR3 protein: ASSVDSGTHYEQY; D gene: .; J gene: TRBJ2-7; V gene: TRBV9
CDR3 protein: SVAGLAGGETQY; D gene: TRBD2; J gene: TRBJ2-5; V gene: TRBV29-1
CDR3 protein: ASSLGGPYNEQF; D gene: .; J gene: TRBJ2-1; V gene: TRBV5-4
CDR3 protein: ASSLLAGGTQY; D gene: TRBD2; J gene: TRBJ2-5; V gene: TRBV9
CDR3 protein: SVEVRTSGRVYETQY; D gene: TRBD2; J gene: TRBJ2-5; V gene: TRBV29-1
CDR3 protein: ASSLKGVGPATGELF; D gene: .; J gene: TRBJ2-2; V gene: TRBV28
CDR3 protein: SVGPGTSGSYEQY; D gene: TRBD2; J gene: TRBJ2-7; V gene: TRBV29-1
CDR3 protein: ASSLSARTSGRADTQY; D gene: TRBD2; J gene: TRBJ2-3; V gene: TRBV27
CDR3 protein: ASSQLGGVNTEAF; D gene: .; J gene: TRBJ1-1; V gene: TRBV4-1
CDR3 protein: ASSQGSNEQF; D gene: .; J gene: TRBJ2-1; V gene: TRBV27
CDR3 protein: ASSPRTGPGEQY; D gene: TRBD1; J gene: TRBJ2-7; V gene: TRBV27
CDR3 protein: ASSITGQGFEQY; D gene: TRBD1; J gene: TRBJ2-7; V gene: TRBV27
CDR3 protein: ASSRPTGGGDEKLF; D gene: TRBD1; J gene: TRBJ1-4; V gene: TRBV5-1
CDR3 protein: AGEHGLAGDEQF; D gene: TRBD2; J gene: TRBJ2-1; V gene: TRBV7-9
CDR3 protein: ASSASGGAGYEQY; D gene: .; J gene: TRBJ2-7; V gene: TRBV6-4
CDR3 protein: ASSYGAVAGDTQY; D gene: TRBD2; J gene: TRBJ2-3; V gene: TRBV6-5
CDR3 protein: ASSRGGMNTEAF; D gene: .; J gene: TRBJ1-1; V gene: TRBV2
CDR3 protein: AGGGSYNEQF; D gene: .; J gene: TRBJ2-1; V gene: TRBV6-1
CDR3 protein: ASSLTRSGSQH; D gene: .; J gene: TRBJ1-5; V gene: TRBV6-5
CDR3 protein: ASTSLLAGSTDTQY; D gene: TRBD2; J gene: TRBJ2-3; V gene: TRBV27
CDR3 protein: ASSAPSSGRVAQY; D gene: TRBD2; J gene: TRBJ2-3; V gene: TRBV28
CDR3 protein: ASSPQAGRWSDTQY; D gene: TRBD2; J gene: TRBJ2-3; V gene: TRBV19
CDR3 protein: ASSLYDSYEQY; D gene: .; J gene: TRBJ2-7; V gene: TRBV7-9